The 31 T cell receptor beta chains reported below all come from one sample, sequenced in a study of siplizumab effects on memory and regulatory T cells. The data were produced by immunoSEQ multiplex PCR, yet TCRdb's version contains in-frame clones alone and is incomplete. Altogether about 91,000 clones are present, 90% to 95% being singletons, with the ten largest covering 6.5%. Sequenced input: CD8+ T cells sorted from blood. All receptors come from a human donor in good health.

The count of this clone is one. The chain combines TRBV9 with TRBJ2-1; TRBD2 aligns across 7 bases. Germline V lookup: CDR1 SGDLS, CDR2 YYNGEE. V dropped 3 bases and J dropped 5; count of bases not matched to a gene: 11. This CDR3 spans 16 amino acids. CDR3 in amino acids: CASSATWGGANNEQFF. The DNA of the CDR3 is TGTGCCAGCAGCGCCACCTGGGGGGGTGCAAACAATGAGCAGTTCTTC. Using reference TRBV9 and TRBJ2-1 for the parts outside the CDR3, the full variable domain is DSGVTQTPKHLITATGQRVTLRCSPRSGDLSVYWYQQSLDQGLQFLIQYYNGEERAKGNILERFSAQQFPDLHSELNLSSLELGDSALYFCASSATWGGANNEQFFGPGTRLTVL.

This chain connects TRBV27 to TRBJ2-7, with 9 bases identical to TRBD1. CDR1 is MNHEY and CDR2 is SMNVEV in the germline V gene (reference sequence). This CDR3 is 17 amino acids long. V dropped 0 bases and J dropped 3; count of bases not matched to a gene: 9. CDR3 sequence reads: CASSLSPGGQGFYEQYF. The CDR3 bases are TGTGCCAGCAGTTTATCCCCAGGGGGACAGGGCTTCTACGAGCAGTACTTC.

The CDR3 DNA reads as TGCAGCGTTGATTTCCCAGATACGCAGTATTTT. Translated: CSVDFPDTQYF. This rearrangement joins TRBV29-1 to TRBJ2-3; D gene uncertain. Germline CDR1 SQVTM, CDR2 ANQGSEA. Trimming removed 3 bases from V and 4 bases from J, with 5 bases in between. CDR3 size: 11 residues.

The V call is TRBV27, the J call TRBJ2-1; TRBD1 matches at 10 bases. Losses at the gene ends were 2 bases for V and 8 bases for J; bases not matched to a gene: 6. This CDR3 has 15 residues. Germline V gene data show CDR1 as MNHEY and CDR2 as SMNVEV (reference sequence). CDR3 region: CASSLNRQGAYEQFF. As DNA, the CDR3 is TGTGCCAGCAGTTTAAATCGACAGGGGGCGTATGAGCAGTTCTTC.

The CDR3 coding sequence is TGTGCCAGCAGTGGTGAGGGGGGCGGGGAGACCCAGTACTTC. Its protein product is CASSGEGGGETQYF. This chain uses TRBV2 with TRBJ2-5; D is tentatively TRBD1 or TRBD2 (6 bases each). The germline gives CDR1 SNHLY, CDR2 FYNNEI. V was clipped by 4 bases and J by 5 bases, with 14 bases between them. This CDR3 is 14 amino acids long.

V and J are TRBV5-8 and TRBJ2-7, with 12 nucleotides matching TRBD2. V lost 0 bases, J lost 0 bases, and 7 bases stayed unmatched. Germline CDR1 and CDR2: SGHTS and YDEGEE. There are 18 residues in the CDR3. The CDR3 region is CASSLASGRGRSSYEQYF. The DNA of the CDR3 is TGTGCCAGCAGCTTGGCTAGCGGGAGGGGAAGAAGCTCCTACGAGCAGTACTTC.

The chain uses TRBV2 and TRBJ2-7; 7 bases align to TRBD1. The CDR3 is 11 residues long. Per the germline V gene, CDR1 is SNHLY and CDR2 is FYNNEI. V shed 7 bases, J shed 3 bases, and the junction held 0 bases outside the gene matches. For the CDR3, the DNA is TGTGCCAGCACAGGGGGCTACGAGCAGTACTTC. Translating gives CASTGGYEQYF. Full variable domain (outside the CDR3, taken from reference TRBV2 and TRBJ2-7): EPEVTQTPSHQVTQMGQEVILRCVPISNHLYFYWYRQILGQKVEFLVSFYNNEISEKSEIFDDQFSVERPDGSNFTLKIRSTKLEDSAMYFCASTGGYEQYFGPGTRLTVT.

The CDR3 protein is CASSVSTGTEAFF. CDR3 nucleotides: TGTGCCAGCAGCGTATCGACTGGAACTGAAGCTTTCTTT. The V gene is TRBV9, the J gene TRBJ1-1; no clear D gene. Trimming removed 1 base from V and 5 bases from J, with 9 bases in between. In germline, CDR1 is SGDLS, CDR2 YYNGEE. The CDR3 has 13 amino acids. Full variable domain (rest looked up from reference TRBV9 and TRBJ1-1): DSGVTQTPKHLITATGQRVTLRCSPRSGDLSVYWYQQSLDQGLQFLIQYYNGEERAKGNILERFSAQQFPDLHSELNLSSLELGDSALYFCASSVSTGTEAFFGQGTRLTVV.

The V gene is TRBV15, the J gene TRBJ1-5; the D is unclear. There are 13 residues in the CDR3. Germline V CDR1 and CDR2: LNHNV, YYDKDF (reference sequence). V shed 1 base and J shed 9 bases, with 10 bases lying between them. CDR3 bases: TGTGCCACCAGCAGAGGAACCCTGTGGCCCCAGCATTTT. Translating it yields CATSRGTLWPQHF.

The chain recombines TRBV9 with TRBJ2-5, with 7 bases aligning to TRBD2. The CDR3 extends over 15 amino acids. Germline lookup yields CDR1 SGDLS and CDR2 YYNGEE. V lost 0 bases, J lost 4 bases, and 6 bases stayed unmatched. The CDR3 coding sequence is TGTGCCAGCAGCGTAGGGGGAGGGGAGGCAGAGACCCAGTACTTC. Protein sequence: CASSVGGGEAETQYF. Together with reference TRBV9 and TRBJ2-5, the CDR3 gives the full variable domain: DSGVTQTPKHLITATGQRVTLRCSPRSGDLSVYWYQQSLDQGLQFLIQYYNGEERAKGNILERFSAQQFPDLHSELNLSSLELGDSALYFCASSVGGGEAETQYFGPGTRLLVL.

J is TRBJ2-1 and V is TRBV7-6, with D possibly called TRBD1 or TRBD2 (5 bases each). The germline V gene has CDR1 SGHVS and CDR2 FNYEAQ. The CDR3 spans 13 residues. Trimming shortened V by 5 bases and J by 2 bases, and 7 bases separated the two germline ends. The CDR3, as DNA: TGTGCCAGCAGCCCGGGACCCTACAATGAGCAGTTCTTC. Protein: CASSPGPYNEQFF.

The CDR3 region is CASSTQGAHNEQFF. CDR3 DNA sequence: TGTGCCAGTAGCACGCAGGGGGCGCATAATGAGCAGTTCTTC. The genes are TRBV19 and TRBJ2-1, with 8 bases that match TRBD1. Looked up from germline, CDR1 is LNHDA and CDR2 is SQIVND (reference sequence). The CDR3 has 14 amino acids. V shed 6 bases and J 7 bases; nucleotides not matched to a gene: 8.

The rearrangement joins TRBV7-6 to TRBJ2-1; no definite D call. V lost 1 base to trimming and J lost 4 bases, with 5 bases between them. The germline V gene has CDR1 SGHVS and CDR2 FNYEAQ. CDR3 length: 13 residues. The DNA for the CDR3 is TGTGCCAGCAGCTTAGGACTGTACAATGAGCAGTTCTTC. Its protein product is CASSLGLYNEQFF. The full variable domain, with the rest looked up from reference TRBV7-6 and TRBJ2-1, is GAGVSQSPRYKVTKRGQDVALRCDPISGHVSLYWYRQALGQGPEFLTYFNYEAQQDKSGLPNDRFSAERPEGSISTLTIQRTEQRDSAMYRCASSLGLYNEQFFGPGTRLTVL.

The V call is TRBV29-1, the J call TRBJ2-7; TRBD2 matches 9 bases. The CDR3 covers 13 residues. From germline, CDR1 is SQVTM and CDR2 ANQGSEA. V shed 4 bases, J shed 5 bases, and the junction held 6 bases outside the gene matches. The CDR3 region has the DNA TGCAGCGTTGTAGTAGCGGGAGCCCACGAGCAGTACTTC. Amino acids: CSVVVAGAHEQYF.

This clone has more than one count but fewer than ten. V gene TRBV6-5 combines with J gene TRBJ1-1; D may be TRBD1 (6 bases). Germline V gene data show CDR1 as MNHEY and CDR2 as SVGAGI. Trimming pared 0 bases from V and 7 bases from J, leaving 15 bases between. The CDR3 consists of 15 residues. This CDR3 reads CASSYSFPRGIEAFF. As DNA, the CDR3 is TGTGCCAGCAGTTACTCGTTTCCCAGGGGAATTGAAGCTTTCTTT.

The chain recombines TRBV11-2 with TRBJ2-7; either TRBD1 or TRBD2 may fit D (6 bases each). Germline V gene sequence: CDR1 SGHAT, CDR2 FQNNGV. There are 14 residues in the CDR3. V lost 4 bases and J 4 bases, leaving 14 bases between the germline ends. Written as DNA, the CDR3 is TGTGCCAGCAGCTGGGGGGCGGGTAGGTACGAGCAGTACTTC. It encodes CASSWGAGRYEQYF.

The CDR3, as DNA: TGTGCCAGTAGTATAGTACCGACTAGCGGGGCGGGGGTGTACTTC. Translation: CASSIVPTSGAGVYF. The chain uses TRBV19 and TRBJ2-5; 11 bases line up with TRBD2. V was pared by 1 base and J by 13 bases, with 11 bases of the junction left unmatched. This CDR3 has 15 amino acids. Germline loops: CDR1 LNHDA, CDR2 SQIVND (reference sequence).

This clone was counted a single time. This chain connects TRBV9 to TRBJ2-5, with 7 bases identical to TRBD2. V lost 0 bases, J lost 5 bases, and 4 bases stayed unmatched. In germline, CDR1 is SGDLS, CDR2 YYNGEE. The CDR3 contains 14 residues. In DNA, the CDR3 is TGTGCCAGCAGCGTAGTCGAGGGAGGGGAGACCCAGTACTTC. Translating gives CASSVVEGGETQYF.

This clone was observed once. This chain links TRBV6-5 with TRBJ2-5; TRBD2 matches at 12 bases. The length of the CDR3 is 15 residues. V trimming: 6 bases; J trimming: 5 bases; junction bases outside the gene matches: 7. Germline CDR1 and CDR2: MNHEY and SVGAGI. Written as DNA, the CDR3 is TGTGCCAGCAGGACCGGACTAGCGGGACACGAGACCCAGTACTTC. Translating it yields CASRTGLAGHETQYF.

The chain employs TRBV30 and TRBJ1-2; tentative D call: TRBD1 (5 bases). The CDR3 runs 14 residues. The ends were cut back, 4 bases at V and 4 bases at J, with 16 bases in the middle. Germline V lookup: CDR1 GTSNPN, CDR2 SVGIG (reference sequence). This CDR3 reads CAWTILDSSYGYTF. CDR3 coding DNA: TGTGCCTGGACGATACTTGACAGCAGCTATGGCTACACCTTC.

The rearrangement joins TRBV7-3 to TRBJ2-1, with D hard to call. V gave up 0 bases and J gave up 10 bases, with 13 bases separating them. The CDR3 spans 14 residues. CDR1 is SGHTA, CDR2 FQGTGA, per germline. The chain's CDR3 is CASSLTDAPEEQFF. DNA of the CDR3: TGTGCCAGCAGCTTAACGGACGCGCCGGAGGAGCAGTTCTTC.

CDR3 bases: TGTGCCAGCAGCGGACAGGGGGCTCCCAACTATGGCTACACCTTC. Its protein product is CASSGQGAPNYGYTF. The chain recombines TRBV11-3 with TRBJ1-2; 11 bases map to TRBD1. Unmatched junction bases numbered 4, after V lost 5 bases and J lost 2 bases. This CDR3 region has 15 residues. Germline V gene data show CDR1 as SGHNT and CDR2 as YENEEA.

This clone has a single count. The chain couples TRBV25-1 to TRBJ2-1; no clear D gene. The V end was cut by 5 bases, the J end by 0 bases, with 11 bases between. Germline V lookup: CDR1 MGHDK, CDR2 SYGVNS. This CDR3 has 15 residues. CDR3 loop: CASSYYRTSYNEQFF. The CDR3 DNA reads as TGTGCCAGCAGTTACTATAGAACCTCCTACAATGAGCAGTTCTTC.

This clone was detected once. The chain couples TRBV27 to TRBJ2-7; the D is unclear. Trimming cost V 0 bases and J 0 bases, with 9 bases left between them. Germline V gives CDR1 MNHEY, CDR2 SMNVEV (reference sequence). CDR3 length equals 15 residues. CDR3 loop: CASSLSTDGSYEQYF. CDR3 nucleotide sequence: TGTGCCAGCAGTTTATCGACGGACGGCTCCTACGAGCAGTACTTC.

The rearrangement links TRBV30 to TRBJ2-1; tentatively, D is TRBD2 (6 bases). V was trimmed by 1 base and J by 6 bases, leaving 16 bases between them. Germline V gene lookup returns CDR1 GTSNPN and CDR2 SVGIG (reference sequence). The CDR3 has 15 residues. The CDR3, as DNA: TGTGCCTGGAGTGCCCCGTTGATAGCGGCCAATGAGCAGTTCTTC. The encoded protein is CAWSAPLIAANEQFF. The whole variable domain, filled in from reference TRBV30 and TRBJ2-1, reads SQTIHQWPATLVQPVGSPLSLECTVEGTSNPNLYWYRQAAGRGLQLLFYSVGIGQISSEVPQNLSASRPQDRQFILSSKKLLLSDSGFYLCAWSAPLIAANEQFFGPGTRLTVL.

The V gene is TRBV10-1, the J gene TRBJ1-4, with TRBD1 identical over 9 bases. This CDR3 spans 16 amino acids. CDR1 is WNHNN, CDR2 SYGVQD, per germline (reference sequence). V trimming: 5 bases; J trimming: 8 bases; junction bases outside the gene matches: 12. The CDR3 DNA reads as TGCGCCAGCAGTTCTGCATGGGACAGGGTCTGCGAAAAACTGTTTTTT. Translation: CASSSAWDRVCEKLFF.

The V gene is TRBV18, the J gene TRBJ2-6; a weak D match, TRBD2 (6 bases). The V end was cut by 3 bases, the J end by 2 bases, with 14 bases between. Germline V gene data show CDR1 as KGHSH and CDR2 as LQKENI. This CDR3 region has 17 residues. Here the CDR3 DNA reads TGTGCCAGCTCACCCTGGGGGGTAGAACCTGGGGCCAACGTCCTGACTTTC. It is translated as CASSPWGVEPGANVLTF.

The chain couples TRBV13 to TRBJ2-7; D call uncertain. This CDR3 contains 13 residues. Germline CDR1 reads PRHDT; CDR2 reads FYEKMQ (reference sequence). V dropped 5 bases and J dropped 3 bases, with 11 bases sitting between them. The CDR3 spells CASSPPSSYEQYF. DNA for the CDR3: TGTGCCAGCAGCCCCCCCTCAAGCTACGAGCAGTACTTC.

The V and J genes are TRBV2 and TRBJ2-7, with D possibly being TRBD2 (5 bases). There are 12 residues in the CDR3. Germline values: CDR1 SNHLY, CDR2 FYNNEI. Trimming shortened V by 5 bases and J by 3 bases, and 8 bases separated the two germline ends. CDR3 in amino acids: CASSLRDYEQYF. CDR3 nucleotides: TGTGCCAGCAGTTTACGGGACTACGAGCAGTACTTC.

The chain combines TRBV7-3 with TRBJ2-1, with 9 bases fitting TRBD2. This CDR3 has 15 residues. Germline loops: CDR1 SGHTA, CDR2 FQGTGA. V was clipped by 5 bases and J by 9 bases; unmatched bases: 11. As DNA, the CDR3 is TGTGCCAGCAGCCCTTTTGGCGGGAGGGCCGGTGAGCAGTTCTTC. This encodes CASSPFGGRAGEQFF.

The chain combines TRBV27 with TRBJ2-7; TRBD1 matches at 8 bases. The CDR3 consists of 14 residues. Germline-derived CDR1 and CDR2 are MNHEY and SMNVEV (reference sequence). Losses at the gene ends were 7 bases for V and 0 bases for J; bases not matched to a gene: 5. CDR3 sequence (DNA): TGTGCCAGCACTTGGACAGGGAGCTCCTACGAGCAGTACTTC. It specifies CASTWTGSSYEQYF.